Listed here are 4 T cell receptor beta chains from one sample, sequenced in a study of blood T cells in healthy people across ages. Primers used in a second PCR of about 7 to 12 cycles were a sample-barcoded 5' primer and a J-beta primer mix. MiXCR, run by TCRdb on the 5' RACE reads, gives a single entry per CDR3 protein. This sample carries about a million distinct CDR3 sequences, more than 30% of them seen once, and the ten largest clones take less than 15%. Sequences were obtained from blood. These receptor sequences come from a man aged 18 to 30 in good health.

The chain links TRBV9 to TRBJ1-1, with D possibly matching TRBD1 (5 bases). V lost 0 bases and J 4 bases, leaving 16 bases between the germline ends. Germline V gives CDR1 SGDLS, CDR2 YYNGEE. The CDR3 has 16 amino acids. The CDR3 spells CASSVGGGTSGTEAFF. The CDR3 DNA follows: TGTGCCAGCAGCGTAGGTGGGGGAACCTCCGGCACTGAAGCTTTCTTT.

This clonotype was seen a few times. This chain uses TRBV6-5 with TRBJ1-1, with TRBD1 identical over 8 bases. The V gene's germline CDR1 is MNHEY and CDR2 SVGAGI. The CDR3 length is 15 residues. J was trimmed by 4 bases and V by 0 bases; bases with no gene match: 4. This CDR3 is CASSYSHRGSTEAFF. The CDR3 DNA follows: TGTGCCAGCAGTTACTCCCACAGGGGGTCCACTGAAGCTTTCTTT.

As regards this clonotype: This may come from a read error, since a much larger clone is one base off. The chain couples TRBV4-1 to TRBJ2-5; 10 nucleotides align to TRBD2. From germline, CDR1 is MGHRA and CDR2 YSYEKL. The CDR3 sequence is 14 residues long. CDR3 bases: TGCGCCAGCAGCTTGGGACTAGCGAAAGAGACCCGGTACTTC. It encodes CASSLGLAKETRYF.

This clonotype appeared a single time. The chain couples TRBV5-5 to TRBJ1-2; 8 bases align to TRBD1. The CDR3 is 13 amino acids. CDR1 is SGHKS, CDR2 YYEKEE, per germline (reference sequence). With V trimmed by 0 bases and J by 11 bases, 6 bases remained unmatched. The CDR3, as DNA: TGTGCCAGCAGCTTGGCTCAGGGGGCCAGTTACACCTTC. Translated: CASSLAQGASYTF.